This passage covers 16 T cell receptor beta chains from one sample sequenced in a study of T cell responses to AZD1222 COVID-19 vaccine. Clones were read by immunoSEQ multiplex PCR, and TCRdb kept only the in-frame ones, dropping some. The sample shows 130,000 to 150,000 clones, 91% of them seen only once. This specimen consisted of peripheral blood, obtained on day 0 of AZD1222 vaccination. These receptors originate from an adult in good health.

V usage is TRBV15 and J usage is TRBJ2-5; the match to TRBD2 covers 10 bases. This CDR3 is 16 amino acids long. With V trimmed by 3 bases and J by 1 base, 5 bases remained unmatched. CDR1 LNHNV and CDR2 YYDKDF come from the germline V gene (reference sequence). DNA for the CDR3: TGTGCCACCAGCAGTTTACTAGCGGGGAGCCAAGAGACCCAGTACTTC. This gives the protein CATSSLLAGSQETQYF.

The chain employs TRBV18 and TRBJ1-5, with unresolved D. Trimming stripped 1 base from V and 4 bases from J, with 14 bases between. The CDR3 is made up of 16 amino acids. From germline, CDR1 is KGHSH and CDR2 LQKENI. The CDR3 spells CASSPLETLPNQPQHF. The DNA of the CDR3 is TGTGCCAGCTCACCACTAGAGACACTACCAAATCAGCCCCAGCATTTT.

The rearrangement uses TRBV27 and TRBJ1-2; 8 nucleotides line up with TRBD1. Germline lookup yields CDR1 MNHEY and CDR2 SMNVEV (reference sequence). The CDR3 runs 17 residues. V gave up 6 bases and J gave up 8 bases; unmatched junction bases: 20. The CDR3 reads CASSPIGQGDFHQGYTF. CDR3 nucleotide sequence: TGTGCCAGCAGCCCCATCGGACAGGGAGATTTTCATCAGGGCTACACCTTC.

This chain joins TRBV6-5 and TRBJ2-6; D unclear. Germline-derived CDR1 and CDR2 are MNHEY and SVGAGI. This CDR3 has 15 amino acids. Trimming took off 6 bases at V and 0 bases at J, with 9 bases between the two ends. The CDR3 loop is CASRTQISGANVLTF. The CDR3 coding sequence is TGTGCCAGCAGAACTCAGATCTCTGGGGCCAACGTCCTGACTTTC.

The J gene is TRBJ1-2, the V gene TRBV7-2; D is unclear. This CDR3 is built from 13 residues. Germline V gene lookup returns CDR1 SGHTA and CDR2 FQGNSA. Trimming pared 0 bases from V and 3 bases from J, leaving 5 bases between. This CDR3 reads CASSLARDYGYTF. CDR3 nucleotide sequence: TGTGCCAGCAGCTTAGCAAGGGACTATGGCTACACCTTC.

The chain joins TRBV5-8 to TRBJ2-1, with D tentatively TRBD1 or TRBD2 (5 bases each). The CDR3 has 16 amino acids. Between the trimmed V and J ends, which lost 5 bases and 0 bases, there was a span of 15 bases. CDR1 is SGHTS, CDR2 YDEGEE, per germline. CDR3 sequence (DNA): TGTGCCAGCAGTAACTCGGGACCCACCTCCTACAATGAGCAGTTCTTC. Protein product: CASSNSGPTSYNEQFF.

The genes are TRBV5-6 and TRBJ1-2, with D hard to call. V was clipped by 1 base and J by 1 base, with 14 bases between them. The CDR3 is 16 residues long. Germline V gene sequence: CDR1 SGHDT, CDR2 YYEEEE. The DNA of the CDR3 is TGTGCCAGCAGCTTGTTGGACTTCAGGATTAACTATGGCTACACCTTC. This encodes CASSLLDFRINYGYTF. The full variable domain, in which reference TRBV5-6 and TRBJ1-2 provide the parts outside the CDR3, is DAGVTQSPTHLIKTRGQQVTLRCSPKSGHDTVSWYQQALGQGPQFIFQYYEEEERQRGNFPDRFSGHQFPNYSSELNVNALLLGDSALYLCASSLLDFRINYGYTFGSGTRLTVV.

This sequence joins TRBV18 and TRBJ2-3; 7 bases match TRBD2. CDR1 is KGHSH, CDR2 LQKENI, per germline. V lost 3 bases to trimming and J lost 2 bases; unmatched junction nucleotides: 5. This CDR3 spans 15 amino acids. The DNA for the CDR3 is TGTGCCAGCTCACCGGAGGGGAGGGCCACAGATACGCAGTATTTT. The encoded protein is CASSPEGRATDTQYF.

The chain's CDR3 is CASSPERKQDQPQHF. DNA of the CDR3: TGTGCCAGCAGCCCCGAGAGAAAGCAGGATCAGCCCCAGCATTTT. This sequence joins TRBV4-2 and TRBJ1-5; D remains ambiguous. Germline CDR1 LGHNA, CDR2 YNFKEQ. Trimming pared 4 bases from V and 5 bases from J, leaving 15 bases between. CDR3 size: 15 residues.

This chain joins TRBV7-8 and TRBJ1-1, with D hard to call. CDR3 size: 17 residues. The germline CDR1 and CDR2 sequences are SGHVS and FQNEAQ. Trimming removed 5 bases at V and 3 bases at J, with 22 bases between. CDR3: CASSPEGRRSGDTEAFF. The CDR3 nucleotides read TGTGCCAGCAGCCCGGAGGGTAGACGGTCCGGGGACACTGAAGCTTTCTTT.

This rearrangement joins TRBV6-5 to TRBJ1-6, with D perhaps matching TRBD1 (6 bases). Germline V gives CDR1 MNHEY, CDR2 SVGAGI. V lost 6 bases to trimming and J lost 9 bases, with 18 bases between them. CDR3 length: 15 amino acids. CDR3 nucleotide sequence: TGTGCCAGCAGCGCGGCCTATTTGGGGGCTTCACCCCTCCACTTT. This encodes CASSAAYLGASPLHF.

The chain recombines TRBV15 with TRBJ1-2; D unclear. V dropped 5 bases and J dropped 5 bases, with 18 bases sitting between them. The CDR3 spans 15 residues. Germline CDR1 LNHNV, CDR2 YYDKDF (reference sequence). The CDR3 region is CATSPRAQRLYGYTF. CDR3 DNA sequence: TGTGCCACCAGCCCGAGGGCCCAGCGACTATATGGCTACACCTTC. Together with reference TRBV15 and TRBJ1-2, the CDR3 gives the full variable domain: DAMVIQNPRYQVTQFGKPVTLSCSQTLNHNVMYWYQQKSSQAPKLLFHYYDKDFNNEADTPDNFQSRRPNTSFCFLDIRSPGLGDTAMYLCATSPRAQRLYGYTFGSGTRLTVV.

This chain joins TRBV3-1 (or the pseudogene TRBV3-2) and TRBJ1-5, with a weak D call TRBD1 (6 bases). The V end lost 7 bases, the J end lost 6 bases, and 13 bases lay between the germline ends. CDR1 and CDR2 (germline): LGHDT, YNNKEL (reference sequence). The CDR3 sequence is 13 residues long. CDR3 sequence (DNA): TGTGCCAGCACTGGGGGGCCGGGTCAGCCCCAGCATTTT. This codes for CASTGGPGQPQHF.

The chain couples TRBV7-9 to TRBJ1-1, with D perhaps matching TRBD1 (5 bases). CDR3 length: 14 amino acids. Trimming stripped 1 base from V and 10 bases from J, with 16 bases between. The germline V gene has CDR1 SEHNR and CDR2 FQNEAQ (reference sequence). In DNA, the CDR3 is TGTGCCAGCAGCTTAGACGGACCTCGGCAGGGAGCTTTCTTT. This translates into CASSLDGPRQGAFF. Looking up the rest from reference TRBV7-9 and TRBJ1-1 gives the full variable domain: DTGVSQNPRHKITKRGQNVTFRCDPISEHNRLYWYRQTLGQGPEFLTYFQNEAQLEKSRLLSDRFSAERPKGSFSTLEIQRTEQGDSAMYLCASSLDGPRQGAFFGQGTRLTVV.

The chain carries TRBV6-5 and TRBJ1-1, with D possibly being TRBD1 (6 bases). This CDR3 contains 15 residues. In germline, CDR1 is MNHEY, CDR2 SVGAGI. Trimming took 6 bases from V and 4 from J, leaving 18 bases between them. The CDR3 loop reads CASSLGQSRSTEAFF. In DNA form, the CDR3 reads TGTGCCAGCAGCCTAGGACAGTCCCGGAGCACTGAAGCTTTCTTT.

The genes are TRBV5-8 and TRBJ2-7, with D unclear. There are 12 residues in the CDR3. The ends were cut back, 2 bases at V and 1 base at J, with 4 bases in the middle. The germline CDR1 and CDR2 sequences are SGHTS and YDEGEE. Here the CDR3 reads CASSLRSYEQYF. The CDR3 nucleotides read TGTGCCAGCAGCTTAAGGTCCTACGAGCAGTACTTC.